This T cell receptor (beta chain) was identified in a study of cytomegalovirus exposure and HLA in healthy donors. The study, taken as a whole, reports: Cytomegalovirus association was assigned to approximately 160 TCR beta chains. Reports credit the classifier with highly specific, highly sensitive diagnosis of cytomegalovirus status.

The V end was cut by 7 bases, the J end by 4 bases, with 11 bases between. The germline CDR1 and CDR2 sequences are SNHLY and FYNNEI. The CDR3 is made up of 13 amino acids. Comment on this clone: Its antigen is unknown.

Amplification used 60 Vbeta primers and 13 Jbeta primers. Sequencing was performed with immunoSEQ multiplex PCR; in TCRdb, only in-frame clones are kept and a portion is missing. Of over 95,000 clones in the sample, more than 60% were seen once. The chain combines TRBV2 with TRBJ1-3; possibly TRBD1 for D (5 bases). The sequence derives from a female donor in good health and CMV-seronegative. Material for sequencing was PBMCs. The CDR3 nucleotides are TGTGCCAGCACCAGGGTCTACGGAAACACCATATATTTT. It codes for CASTRVYGNTIYF.